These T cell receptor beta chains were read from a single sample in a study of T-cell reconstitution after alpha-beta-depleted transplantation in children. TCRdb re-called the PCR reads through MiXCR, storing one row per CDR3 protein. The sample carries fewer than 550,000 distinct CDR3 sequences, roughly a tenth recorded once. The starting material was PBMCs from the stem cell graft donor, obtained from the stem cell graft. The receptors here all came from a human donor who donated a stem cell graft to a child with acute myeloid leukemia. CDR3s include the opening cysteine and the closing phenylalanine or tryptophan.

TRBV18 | CAILPDRSAGELFF
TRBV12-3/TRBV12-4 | CASSYQNYGYTF
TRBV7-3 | CASSLIPANTGELFF
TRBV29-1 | CSVGGLEQYF
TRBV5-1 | CASSFGGQGTEAFF
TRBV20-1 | CSAAGAQYEQYF
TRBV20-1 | CSARAGTESTDTQYF
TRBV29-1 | CSVAASGKGGELFF
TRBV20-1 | CSAGLAGSYEQYF
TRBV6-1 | CASSATRLSRAFF
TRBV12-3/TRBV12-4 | CASSWTGWGYSNQPQHF
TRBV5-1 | CASSPSAGSNQPQHF
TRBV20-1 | CSARRAGGSTGELFF
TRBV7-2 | CASSPRLAGVSYEQYF
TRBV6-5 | CASTGRSNQPQHF
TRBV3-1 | CASSKEGLAVSSYNEQFF
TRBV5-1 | CAITPRGFKGPTYNSPLHF
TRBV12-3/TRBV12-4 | CASSPRVTGVNEQFF
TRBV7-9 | CASSLDGRAFYNEQFF
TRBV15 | CATSRDRGDQPQHF
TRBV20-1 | CSANTGTNQPQHF
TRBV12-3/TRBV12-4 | CASRGDSSNTGELFF
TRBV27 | CASRTGQAVGHTQYF
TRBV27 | CASSLSGGTSRSYEQYF
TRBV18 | CASSLMATENTGELFF
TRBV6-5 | CASSYSYFGRGTYNEQFF
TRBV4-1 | CASSQEPRGGEQYF
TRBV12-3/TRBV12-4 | CASSRFSDRGVIYGYTF
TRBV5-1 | CASSLAWTSGSYNEQFF